A single sample is the source of the 21 T cell receptor beta chains below, sequenced in a study of OX40 agonist ivuxolimab in advanced cancers. TCRdb's copy holds only in-frame clones and misses some; the assay was immunoSEQ multiplex PCR. This sample has about 100,000 clones, with approximately 89% found just once. The sample here was CD4+ or CD8+ T cells sorted from blood, taken in a trial of the OX40 agonist ivuxolimab. All receptors come from an adult with an advanced solid tumor such as melanoma, head and neck, liver or kidney cancer.

V gene TRBV4-3 combines with J gene TRBJ2-3, with D unresolved. CDR3 size: 17 residues. Germline V gene lookup returns CDR1 LGHNA and CDR2 YSLEER. Trimming cost V 3 bases and J 6 bases, with 22 bases left between them. The CDR3 loop is CASSHEYLPTVADTQYF. As DNA, the CDR3 is TGCGCCAGCAGCCACGAATATCTTCCGACTGTCGCCGATACGCAGTATTTT.

The chain joins TRBV4-1 to TRBJ2-7; D unclear. The V gene lost 1 base and the J gene lost 5 bases, with 12 bases spanning the gap. CDR3 length: 14 residues. Germline loops: CDR1 MGHRA, CDR2 YSYEKL. CDR3: CASSQGTVPHEQYF. DNA for the CDR3: TGCGCCAGCAGCCAAGGGACGGTTCCCCACGAGCAGTACTTC.

The gene calls are TRBV28 and TRBJ1-4, with D perhaps TRBD1 (5 bases). Trimming pared 6 bases from V and 4 bases from J, leaving 15 bases between. The CDR3 has 15 amino acids. Per germline, CDR1 MDHEN and CDR2 SYDVKM. The CDR3 region is CASSSSGTDNEKLFF. The DNA for the CDR3 is TGTGCCAGCAGCTCCAGCGGGACGGATAATGAAAAACTGTTTTTT.

This sequence joins TRBV5-1 and TRBJ2-3; 7 bases align to TRBD2. V lost 5 bases, J lost 6 bases, and 9 bases stayed unmatched. The CDR3 is made up of 14 amino acids. Germline CDR1 and CDR2: SGHRS and YFSETQ. The CDR3 reads CASSSGEGEDTQYF. The CDR3 coding sequence is TGCGCCAGCAGTTCGGGGGAGGGCGAGGATACGCAGTATTTT. Supplemented by reference TRBV5-1 and TRBJ2-3, the full variable domain reads KAGVTQTPRYLIKTRGQQVTLSCSPISGHRSVSWYQQTPGQGLQFLFEYFSETQRNKGNFPGRFSGRQFSNSRSEMNVSTLELGDSALYLCASSSGEGEDTQYFGPGTRLTVL.

Turning to this clone: One end of the junction does not line up with germline, which may come from a read error. V usage is TRBV18 and J usage is TRBJ2-7; 9 nucleotides line up with TRBD1. Looked up from germline, CDR1 is KGHSH and CDR2 is LQKENI. This CDR3 is built from 14 residues. This chain's CDR3 is CASSPQGAAYEQYF. For the CDR3, the DNA is TGTGCCAGCTCTCCACAGGGGGCGGCGTACGAGCAGTACTTC.

V gene TRBV9 combines with J gene TRBJ2-5, with TRBD1 matching 7 bases. V was pared by 3 bases and J by 7 bases, with 12 bases of the junction left unmatched. CDR3 length: 15 amino acids. Germline CDR1 reads SGDLS; CDR2 reads YYNGEE. CDR3 DNA sequence: TGTGCCAGCAGCGCCCCTGGGACAGACTGGGGGACCCAGTACTTC. Translation gives CASSAPGTDWGTQYF.

The genes are TRBV21-1 and TRBJ1-2. TRBV21-1 is tagged as a pseudogene. There are 18 residues in the CDR3. CDR3 in DNA: TGTGCCAGCAGCAGGGCTCATGTTCCGGGACCACATGGCTATGGCTACACCTTC. It codes for CASSRAHVPGPHGYGYTF.

J is TRBJ1-5 and V is TRBV28, with 9 bases aligning to TRBD1. From germline, CDR1 is MDHEN and CDR2 SYDVKM. The CDR3 totals 15 residues. The V segment lost 4 bases and the J segment 5 bases; nucleotides outside the gene matches: 6. DNA for the CDR3: TGTGCCAGCAGTTGGGGACAGGGAAGGGATCAGCCCCAGCATTTT. Translating gives CASSWGQGRDQPQHF. Full variable domain (outside the CDR3, taken from reference TRBV28 and TRBJ1-5): DVKVTQSSRYLVKRTGEKVFLECVQDMDHENMFWYRQDPGLGLRLIYFSYDVKMKEKGDIPEGYSVSREKKERFSLILESASTNQTSMYLCASSWGQGRDQPQHFGDGTRLSIL.

In this sample, this clone turned up once. V gene TRBV7-8 combines with J gene TRBJ2-5; 14 positions agree with TRBD2. The CDR3 length is 16 residues. The trim removed 5 bases at V and 5 bases at J, leaving 7 bases unmatched. CDR1 is SGHVS, CDR2 FQNEAQ, per germline. The CDR3 bases are TGTGCCAGCAGCCCGACTAGCGGGAGGGCCATGGAGACCCAGTACTTC. Protein product: CASSPTSGRAMETQYF.

This clone appeared a single time. This sequence joins TRBV4-3 and TRBJ2-1; D not certain. From germline, CDR1 is LGHNA and CDR2 YSLEER. Trimming shortened V by 1 base and J by 3 bases, and 13 bases separated the two germline ends. The CDR3 spans 16 residues. The CDR3 sequence is CASSQAIWVSYNEQFF. The CDR3, as DNA: TGCGCCAGCAGCCAAGCGATATGGGTGAGCTACAATGAGCAGTTCTTC.

V and J are TRBV5-1 and TRBJ2-1, with TRBD2 matching over 10 bases. The CDR3 extends over 15 amino acids. CDR1 and CDR2 from the germline V gene are SGHRS and YFSETQ. V was clipped by 3 bases and J by 7 bases; unmatched bases: 7. In DNA form, the CDR3 reads TGCGCCAGCAGCTACCCACTAGCGGGAAAGAATGAGCAGTTCTTC. Translated: CASSYPLAGKNEQFF.

The chain couples TRBV28 to TRBJ1-1; D possibly corresponds to TRBD1 (6 bases). Trimming stripped 7 bases from V and 0 bases from J, with 12 bases between. CDR3 length: 14 amino acids. Looked up from germline, CDR1 is MDHEN and CDR2 is SYDVKM. CDR3 loop: CASITGGLNTEAFF. CDR3 in DNA: TGTGCCAGCATAACGGGGGGCTTGAACACTGAAGCTTTCTTT.

This clone is a singleton in its sample. The V and J genes are TRBV11-3 and TRBJ1-1, with D perhaps matching TRBD1 (6 bases). Deletions cut 6 bases from V and 0 bases from J, with 17 bases between. The CDR3 spans 16 residues. Germline CDR1 reads SGHNT; CDR2 reads YENEEA. CDR3 DNA: TGTGCCAGCAGTTTTAACCCCTCAGGGGTGAACACTGAAGCTTTCTTT. It specifies CASSFNPSGVNTEAFF.

This clone was observed once. The gene calls are TRBV29-1 and TRBJ2-2, with 7 bases that match TRBD2. V lost 8 bases and J lost 5; bases outside the gene matches: 14. The CDR3 totals 15 residues. The germline V gene has CDR1 SQVTM and CDR2 ANQGSEA. DNA for the CDR3: TGCAGCACCGGTAGCGGAGCGGGAACGACCGGGGAGCTGTTTTTT. It codes for CSTGSGAGTTGELFF.

A note on this clone: Additional DNA sequences in this sample encode the identical CDR3. The CDR3 spells CASSLGPDTQYF. CDR3 nucleotide sequence: TGTGCCAGCAGCTTAGGTCCAGATACGCAGTATTTT. The chain employs TRBV7-2 and TRBJ2-3; D gene uncertain. CDR3 length: 12 residues. Germline V gene lookup returns CDR1 SGHTA and CDR2 FQGNSA. V was trimmed by 1 base and J by 4 bases, leaving 3 bases between them.

Written as DNA, the CDR3 is TGTGCCAGCACCCAACTAGCGGGTGGCTCCTACGAGCAGTACTTC. Translated, it gives CASTQLAGGSYEQYF. The chain is built from TRBV27 and TRBJ2-7, with 9 bases matching TRBD2. With V trimmed by 7 bases and J by 0 bases, 7 bases remained unmatched. This CDR3 is 15 amino acids long. Germline V CDR1 and CDR2: MNHEY, SMNVEV (reference sequence).

This rearrangement joins TRBV25-1 to TRBJ1-2, with TRBD1 as a possible D gene (6 bases). The CDR3 is 14 residues long. V lost 4 bases to trimming and J lost 4 bases, with 13 bases between them. Per germline, CDR1 MGHDK and CDR2 SYGVNS. The CDR3 coding sequence is TGTGCCAGCAGTGGTTTGGGACAACCCTATGGCTACACCTTC. Amino acids: CASSGLGQPYGYTF.

J is TRBJ2-1 and V is TRBV28; D remains ambiguous. The CDR3 spans 14 residues. V lost 0 bases to trimming and J lost 4 bases, with 7 bases between them. Germline CDR1 is MDHEN and CDR2 is SYDVKM. The CDR3 region has the DNA TGTGCCAGCAGTTTATGGGACGGATACAATGAGCAGTTCTTC. This encodes CASSLWDGYNEQFF.

The J gene is TRBJ1-5, the V gene TRBV27, with 7 positions matching TRBD1. The length of the CDR3 is 15 residues. Trimming cost V 4 bases and J 9 bases; bases outside gene matches: 12. Per the germline V gene, CDR1 is MNHEY and CDR2 is SMNVEV (reference sequence). CDR3 sequence reads: CASSCSDRACGPQHF. Written as DNA, the CDR3 is TGTGCCAGCAGTTGTTCAGACAGGGCCTGTGGGCCCCAGCATTTT.

This sequence joins TRBV18 and TRBJ1-3; TRBD1 might be the D (6 bases). This CDR3 spans 15 amino acids. Trimming shortened V by 4 bases and J by 8 bases, and 18 bases separated the two germline ends. Germline-derived CDR1 and CDR2 are KGHSH and LQKENI. The CDR3 nucleotides are TGTGCCAGCTCACTACACACGGAGCCAGGGGACACCATATATTTT. It yields the protein CASSLHTEPGDTIYF.

The chain employs TRBV2 and TRBJ1-5; D possibly corresponds to TRBD1 (5 bases). The CDR3 is 15 residues long. With 6 bases removed from V and 0 bases from J, the gap between germline ends came to 12 bases. In germline, CDR1 is SNHLY, CDR2 FYNNEI. The CDR3 nucleotides are TGTGCCAGCAGACTAGACAGTTATAGCAATCAGCCCCAGCATTTT. Translation: CASRLDSYSNQPQHF.